This T cell receptor (beta chain) came from a study of technical replicates of blood from a few donors. Profiling relied on immunoSEQ multiplex PCR, and the TCRdb table lists in-frame clones only, not all of them. The data show about 62,000 clones, with about nine tenths seen just once and approximately 5% held by the top ten. Trimming removed 0 bases from V and 0 bases from J, with 10 bases in between. The CDR3 consists of 15 residues. CDR1 SGHNT and CDR2 YYREEE come from the germline V gene (reference sequence). This clone was recorded only once. Sequences were obtained from PBMCs. This clonotype was sampled from a human donor in good health. Some clones in this sample may be carry-over from other donors' samples. The chain uses TRBV5-4 and TRBJ2-7; possible D gene TRBD2, 6 bases. CDR3 residues: CASSLAGGSSYEQYF. CDR3 sequence (DNA): TGTGCCAGCAGCTTGGCCGGGGGTAGCTCCTACGAGCAGTACTTC.